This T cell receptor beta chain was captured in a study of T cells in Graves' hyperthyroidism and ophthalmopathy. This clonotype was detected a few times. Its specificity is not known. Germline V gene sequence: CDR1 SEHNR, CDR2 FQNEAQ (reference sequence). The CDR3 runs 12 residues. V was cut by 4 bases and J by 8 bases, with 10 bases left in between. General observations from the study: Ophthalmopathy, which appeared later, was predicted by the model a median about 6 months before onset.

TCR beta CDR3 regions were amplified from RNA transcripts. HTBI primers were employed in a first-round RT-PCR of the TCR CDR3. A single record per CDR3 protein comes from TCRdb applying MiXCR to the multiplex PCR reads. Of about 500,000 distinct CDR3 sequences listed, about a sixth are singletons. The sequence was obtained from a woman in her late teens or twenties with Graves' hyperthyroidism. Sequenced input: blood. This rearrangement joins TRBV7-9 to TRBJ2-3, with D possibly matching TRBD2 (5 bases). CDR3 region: CASSSLGGTQYF. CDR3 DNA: TGTGCCAGCAGCTCCCTAGGAGGTACGCAGTATTTT.